This TCR beta chain was retrieved from a study of Ad26.COV2.S vaccination and SARS-CoV-2 variants. The CDR3 consists of 12 residues. V was clipped by 4 bases and J by 8 bases, with 8 bases between them. Germline V lookup: CDR1 SNHLY, CDR2 FYNNEI. The assay was immunoSEQ multiplex PCR, and TCRdb's table has in-frame clones only and misses some. The sample shows around 370,000 clones, about 85% of them seen only once. Treatment: about 20 received Ad26.COV2.S at low or high dose, single or two shots; about 5 received placebo; per-sample allocation not given. Day 63 after the first vaccine or placebo injection was the time point for sampling.

Here the sequenced sample was peripheral blood, taken in a trial of Ad26.COV2.S vaccine versus placebo. The sequence derives from a person aged 18-60 years who received the Ad26.COV2.S COVID-19 vaccine or a placebo. The chain employs TRBV2 and TRBJ1-4; weak D call: TRBD1 (5 bases). The CDR3 sequence: CASSGTHEKLFF. In DNA form, the CDR3 reads TGTGCCAGCAGTGGGACACACGAAAAACTGTTTTTT.